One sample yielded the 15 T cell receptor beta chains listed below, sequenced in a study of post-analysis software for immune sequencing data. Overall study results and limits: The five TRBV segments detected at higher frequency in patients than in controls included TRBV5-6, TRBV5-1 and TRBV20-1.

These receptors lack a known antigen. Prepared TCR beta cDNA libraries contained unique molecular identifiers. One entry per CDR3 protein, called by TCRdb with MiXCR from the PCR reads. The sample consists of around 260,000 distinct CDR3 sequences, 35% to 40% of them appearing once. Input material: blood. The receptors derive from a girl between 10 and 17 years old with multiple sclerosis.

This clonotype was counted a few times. Here the CDR3 DNA reads TGTGCCAGCAGCTGGGGACATCCCACAGATACGCAGTATTTT. Its protein is CASSWGHPTDTQYF. The rearrangement joins TRBV7-9 to TRBJ2-3; maybe TRBD1 (6 bases). Germline V gene lookup returns CDR1 SEHNR and CDR2 FQNEAQ (reference sequence). The ends were cut back, 4 bases at V and 2 bases at J, with 10 bases in the middle. This CDR3 comprises 14 residues.

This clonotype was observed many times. CDR3 in DNA: TGTGCCAGCAGCCAAGATGAGGGGGGCCGGCGTTATGGCTACACCTTC. It codes for CASSQDEGGRRYGYTF. The chain joins TRBV3-1 to TRBJ1-2, with D possibly TRBD1 on 6 matching bases. V shed 0 bases and J shed 5 bases, with 16 bases lying between them. This CDR3 contains 16 residues. CDR1 is LGHDT, CDR2 YNNKEL, per germline (reference sequence).

CDR3 DNA: TGCAGTGCTAGAGACCCGATAGGACAGGGGACATCCTACAATGAGCAGTTCTTC. As protein: CSARDPIGQGTSYNEQFF. V is TRBV20-1 and J is TRBJ2-1, with TRBD1 matching over 9 bases. The CDR3 is made up of 18 amino acids. J was trimmed by 1 base and V by 0 bases; bases with no gene match: 10. Germline loops: CDR1 DFQATT, CDR2 SNEGSKA (reference sequence).

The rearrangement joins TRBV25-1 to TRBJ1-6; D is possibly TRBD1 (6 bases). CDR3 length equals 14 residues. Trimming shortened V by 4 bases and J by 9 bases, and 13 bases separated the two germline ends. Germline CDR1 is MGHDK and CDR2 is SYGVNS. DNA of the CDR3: TGTGCCAGCAGTGCTCACGGGGGCGTTTCACCCCTCCACTTT. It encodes CASSAHGGVSPLHF.

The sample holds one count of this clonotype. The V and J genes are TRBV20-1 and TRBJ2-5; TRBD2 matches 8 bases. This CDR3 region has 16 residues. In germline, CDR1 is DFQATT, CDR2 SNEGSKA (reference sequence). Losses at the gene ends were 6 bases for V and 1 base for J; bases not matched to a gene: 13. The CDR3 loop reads CSARLIGGGSQETQYF. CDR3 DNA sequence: TGCAGTGCCAGGTTGATCGGGGGGGGATCCCAAGAGACCCAGTACTTC.

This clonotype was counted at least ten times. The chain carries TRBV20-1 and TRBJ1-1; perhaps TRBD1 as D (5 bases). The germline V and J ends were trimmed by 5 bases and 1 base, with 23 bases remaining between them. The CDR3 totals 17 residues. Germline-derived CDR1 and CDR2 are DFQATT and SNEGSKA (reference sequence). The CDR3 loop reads CSASYPGLMTKNTEAFF. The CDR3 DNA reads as TGCAGTGCTTCTTACCCGGGACTCATGACTAAGAACACTGAAGCTTTCTTT.

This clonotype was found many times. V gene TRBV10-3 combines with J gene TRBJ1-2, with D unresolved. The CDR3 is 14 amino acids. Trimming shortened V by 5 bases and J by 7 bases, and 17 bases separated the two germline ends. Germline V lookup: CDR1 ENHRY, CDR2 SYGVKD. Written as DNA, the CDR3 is TGTGCCATCAGTACAATGACCACAGCTGGTGGCTACACCTTC. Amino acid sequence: CAISTMTTAGGYTF.

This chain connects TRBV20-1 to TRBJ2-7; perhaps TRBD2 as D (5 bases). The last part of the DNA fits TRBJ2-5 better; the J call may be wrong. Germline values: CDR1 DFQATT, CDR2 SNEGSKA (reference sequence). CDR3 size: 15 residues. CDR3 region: CSAALFGLEKETQYF. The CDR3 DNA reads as TGCAGTGCCGCCCTTTTTGGACTGGAAAAAGAGACCCAGTACTTC.

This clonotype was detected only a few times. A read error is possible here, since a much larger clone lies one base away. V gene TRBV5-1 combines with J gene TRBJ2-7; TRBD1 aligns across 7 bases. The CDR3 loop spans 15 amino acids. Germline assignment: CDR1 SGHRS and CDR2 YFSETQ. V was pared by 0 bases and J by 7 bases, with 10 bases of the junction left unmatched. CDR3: CASSLEDRVNNEQYF. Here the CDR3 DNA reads TGCGCCAGCAGCTTGGAAGACAGGGTCAACAATGAGCAGTACTTC.

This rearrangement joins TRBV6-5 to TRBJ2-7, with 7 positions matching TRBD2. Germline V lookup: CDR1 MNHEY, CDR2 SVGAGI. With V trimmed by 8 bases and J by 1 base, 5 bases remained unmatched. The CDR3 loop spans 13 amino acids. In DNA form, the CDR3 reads TGTGCCAGCCAGCGGGGCAATTCCTACGAGCAGTACTTC. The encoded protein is CASQRGNSYEQYF.

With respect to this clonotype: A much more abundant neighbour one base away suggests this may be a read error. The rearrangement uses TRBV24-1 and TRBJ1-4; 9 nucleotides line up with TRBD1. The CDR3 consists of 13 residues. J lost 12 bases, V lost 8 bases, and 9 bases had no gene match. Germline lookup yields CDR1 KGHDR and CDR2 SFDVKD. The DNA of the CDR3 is TGTGCCACCAACAGGACAGGGGAGGAAGAACTGTTTTTT. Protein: CATNRTGEEELFF.

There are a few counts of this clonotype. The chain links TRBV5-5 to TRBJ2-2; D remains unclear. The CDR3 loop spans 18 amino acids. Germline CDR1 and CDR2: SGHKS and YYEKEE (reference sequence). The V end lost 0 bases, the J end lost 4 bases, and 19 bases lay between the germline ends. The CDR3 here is CASSLVWQSVYTTGELFF. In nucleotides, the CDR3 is TGTGCCAGCAGCTTGGTTTGGCAGTCGGTTTATACCACCGGGGAGCTGTTTTTT.

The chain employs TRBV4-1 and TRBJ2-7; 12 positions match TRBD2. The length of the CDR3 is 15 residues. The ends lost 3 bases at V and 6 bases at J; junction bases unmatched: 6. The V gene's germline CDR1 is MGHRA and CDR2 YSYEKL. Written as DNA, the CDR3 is TGCGCCAGCAGCCAGCGACTAGCGGGAGAACCCGAGCAGTACTTC. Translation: CASSQRLAGEPEQYF.

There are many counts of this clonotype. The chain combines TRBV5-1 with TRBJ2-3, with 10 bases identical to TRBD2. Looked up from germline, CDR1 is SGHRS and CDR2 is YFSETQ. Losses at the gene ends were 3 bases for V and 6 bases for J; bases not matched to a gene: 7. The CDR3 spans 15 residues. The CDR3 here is CASSSSGGAADTQYF. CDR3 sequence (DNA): TGCGCCAGCAGCTCGAGCGGGGGGGCCGCGGATACGCAGTATTTT.

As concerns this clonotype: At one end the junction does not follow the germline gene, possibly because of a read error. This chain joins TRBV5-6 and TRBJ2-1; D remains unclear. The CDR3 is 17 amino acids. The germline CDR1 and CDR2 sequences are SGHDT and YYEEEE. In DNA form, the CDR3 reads TGTGCCAGCAGCTTGGAGGCTCCTCTCGCGCAGAGCAATGGGCAGTTCTTC. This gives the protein CASSLEAPLAQSNGQFF.